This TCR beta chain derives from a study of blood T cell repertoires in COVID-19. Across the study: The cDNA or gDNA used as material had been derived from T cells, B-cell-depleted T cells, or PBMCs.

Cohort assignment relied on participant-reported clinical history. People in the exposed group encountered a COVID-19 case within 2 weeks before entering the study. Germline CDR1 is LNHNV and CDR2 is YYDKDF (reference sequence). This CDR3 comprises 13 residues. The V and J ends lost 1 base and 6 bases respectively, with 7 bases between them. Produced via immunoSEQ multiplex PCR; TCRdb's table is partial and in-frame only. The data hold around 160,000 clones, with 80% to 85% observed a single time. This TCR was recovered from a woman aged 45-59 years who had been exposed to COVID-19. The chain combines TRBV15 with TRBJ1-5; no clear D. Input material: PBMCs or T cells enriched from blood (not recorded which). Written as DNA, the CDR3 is TGTGCCACCAGCAGAGCTTCGGGTCAGCCCCAGCATTTT. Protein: CATSRASGQPQHF.